What follows are 25 T cell receptor beta chains derived from one specimen sequenced in a study of T-cell reconstitution after alpha-beta-depleted transplantation in children (dated by TCRdb to about 2016). To prepare the library, PCR was applied. The instrument was an Illumina HiSeq 2500. Molecular barcoding was employed in the preparation of TCR libraries, with unique molecular identifiers being used to normalize TCRbeta repertoire quantification. TCRdb took the public reads, trimmed them with fastp at Q25, ran MiXCR for clone calling and kept in-frame beta chains. Rows with one shared CDR3 protein collapse into an entry with the most common genes and DNA. Recorded for this sample are more than 450,000 distinct CDR3 sequences; approximately 20% of them occurred a single time. Approximately 3% of the sample is in the top ten clones. This specimen consisted of PBMCs from the stem cell graft donor, obtained from the stem cell graft. All receptors come from a human donor who donated a stem cell graft to a child with acute lymphoblastic leukemia.

This sequence joins TRBV10-3 and TRBJ2-5, with unresolved D. Per the germline V gene, CDR1 is ENHRY and CDR2 is SYGVKD. V dropped 0 bases and J dropped 5 bases, with 13 bases sitting between them. The CDR3 runs 15 residues. Here the CDR3 reads CAISESGRPGETQYF. Written as DNA, the CDR3 is TGTGCCATCAGTGAGTCCGGCCGGCCTGGGGAGACCCAGTACTTC.

The J gene is TRBJ2-5, the V gene TRBV5-1; D perhaps matches TRBD2 (6 bases). The V gene's germline CDR1 is SGHRS and CDR2 YFSETQ. The CDR3 contains 15 residues. The V end was cut by 0 bases, the J end by 2 bases, with 11 bases between. CDR3 sequence reads: CASSLGGGEQETQYF. CDR3 bases: TGCGCCAGCAGCTTGGGTGGAGGGGAGCAAGAGACCCAGTACTTC. The complete variable domain, with remaining parts taken from reference TRBV5-1 and TRBJ2-5, reads KAGVTQTPRYLIKTRGQQVTLSCSPISGHRSVSWYQQTPGQGLQFLFEYFSETQRNKGNFPGRFSGRQFSNSRSEMNVSTLELGDSALYLCASSLGGGEQETQYFGPGTRLLVL.

The chain is built from TRBV7-6 and TRBJ2-5; D unclear. Germline V gene data show CDR1 as SGHVS and CDR2 as FNYEAQ. Trimming shortened V by 4 bases and J by 9 bases, and 15 bases separated the two germline ends. The CDR3 sequence is 13 residues long. This chain's CDR3 is CASSSTRTSAQYF. CDR3 DNA: TGTGCCAGCAGCTCGACAAGAACTTCGGCCCAGTACTTC.

The sample holds a few counts of this clonotype. The rearrangement uses TRBV4-1 and TRBJ2-1, with TRBD1 matching over 9 bases. The CDR3 has 16 residues. With V trimmed by 4 bases and J by 5 bases, 9 bases remained unmatched. Germline V gives CDR1 MGHRA, CDR2 YSYEKL. This chain's CDR3 is CASSRLGTGRDNEQFF. The CDR3 nucleotides read TGCGCCAGCAGCCGATTAGGGACAGGGAGGGACAATGAGCAGTTCTTC.

This chain joins TRBV2 and TRBJ1-2; 8 bases map to TRBD1. The CDR3 covers 13 residues. Looked up from germline, CDR1 is SNHLY and CDR2 is FYNNEI. V lost 4 bases, J lost 6 bases, and 4 bases stayed unmatched. The CDR3 sequence is CASSGTGRDGYTF. CDR3 sequence (DNA): TGTGCCAGCAGTGGGACAGGGCGCGATGGCTACACCTTC.

This clonotype was observed a few times. This rearrangement joins TRBV12-3 or TRBV12-4 to TRBJ1-1; D is unresolved. This CDR3 has 15 residues. Trimming took 4 bases from V and 8 from J, leaving 20 bases between them. CDR3 residues: CASSYRDVQWAEAFF. The CDR3 DNA sequence: TGTGCCAGCAGTTACCGTGACGTCCAGTGGGCAGAAGCTTTCTTT.

The chain links TRBV21-1 to TRBJ2-6. TRBV21-1 has pseudogene status. This CDR3 is built from 14 residues. The CDR3 DNA is TGTGCCAGCATTTCGTTCTCTGGGGCCAACGTCCTGACTTTC. Protein sequence: CASISFSGANVLTF.

This clonotype was picked up many times. CDR3 in DNA: TGCAGCGTTGGGGGCCTGGGGGCTAGCGGGAGGAGCTTCGCAAATACGCAGTATTTT. Residues: CSVGGLGASGRSFANTQYF. The chain uses TRBV29-1 and TRBJ2-3, with 11 nucleotides matching TRBD2. The CDR3 covers 19 residues. The germline gives CDR1 SQVTM, CDR2 ANQGSEA. V was pared by 4 bases and J by 7 bases, with 22 bases of the junction left unmatched.

The V and J genes are TRBV7-2 and TRBJ1-3; D gene unclear. The CDR3 length is 13 residues. Germline-derived CDR1 and CDR2 are SGHTA and FQGNSA. Trimming left V 5 bases short and J 3 bases short, with 8 bases between. The CDR3: CASSRLVGNTIYF. CDR3 DNA: TGTGCCAGCAGCCGACTTGTTGGAAACACCATATATTTT.

V gene TRBV12-3 or TRBV12-4 combines with J gene TRBJ2-3; 10 bases agree with TRBD2. V shed 3 bases, J shed 4 bases, and the junction held 7 bases outside the gene matches. The CDR3 extends over 16 amino acids. CDR3 region: CASSFRLAGVADTQYF. DNA of the CDR3: TGTGCCAGCAGTTTTAGGCTAGCGGGAGTGGCAGATACGCAGTATTTT.

The chain couples TRBV29-1 to TRBJ2-5; D tentatively fits TRBD1 or TRBD2 (6 bases each). Between the trimmed V and J ends, which lost 7 bases and 5 bases, there was a span of 20 bases. Germline assignment: CDR1 SQVTM and CDR2 ANQGSEA. This CDR3 is 14 amino acids long. The CDR3 sequence is CSAAPGQGRETQYF. Written as DNA, the CDR3 is TGCAGCGCCGCCCCGGGGCAGGGGAGGGAGACCCAGTACTTC.

This clonotype was recorded a few times. Here the CDR3 reads CASSYSSRGFYNEQFF. The CDR3 bases are TGTGCCAGCAGTTACTCGTCAAGGGGGTTCTACAATGAGCAGTTCTTC. The chain employs TRBV6-5 and TRBJ2-1; perhaps TRBD1 as D (6 bases). Trimming left V 0 bases short and J 3 bases short, with 12 bases between. This CDR3 is built from 16 residues. In germline, CDR1 is MNHEY, CDR2 SVGAGI.

The chain joins TRBV12-3 or TRBV12-4 to TRBJ2-2, with a weak D call TRBD1 (6 bases). V lost 5 bases and J 5 bases, leaving 9 bases between the germline ends. The CDR3 is 13 amino acids. CDR3 bases: TGTGCCAGCAGTCAAACAGGGACCGGGGAGCTGTTTTTT. Translated, it gives CASSQTGTGELFF.

The chain employs TRBV2 and TRBJ1-1, with TRBD1 as a possible D gene (6 bases). The V end lost 7 bases, the J end lost 4 bases, and 13 bases lay between the germline ends. Germline CDR1 SNHLY, CDR2 FYNNEI. CDR3 length: 13 residues. This CDR3 is CASKTNRVTEAFF. CDR3 DNA: TGTGCCAGCAAGACGAACAGGGTCACTGAAGCTTTCTTT. Drawing the rest from reference TRBV2 and TRBJ1-1, the complete variable domain is EPEVTQTPSHQVTQMGQEVILRCVPISNHLYFYWYRQILGQKVEFLVSFYNNEISEKSEIFDDQFSVERPDGSNFTLKIRSTKLEDSAMYFCASKTNRVTEAFFGQGTRLTVV.

The table lists this clonotype with a few counts. The chain has TRBV29-1 and TRBJ1-1; D is uncertain. CDR3 length: 11 amino acids. Germline CDR1 SQVTM, CDR2 ANQGSEA. Between the trimmed V and J ends, which lost 3 bases and 4 bases, there was a span of 6 bases. CDR3 residues: CSVDGVTEAFF. CDR3 bases: TGCAGCGTTGACGGGGTCACTGAAGCTTTCTTT.

The gene calls are TRBV18 and TRBJ2-1; no reliable D call. The CDR3 contains 15 residues. V was cut by 2 bases and J by 4 bases, with 12 bases left in between. The germline V gene has CDR1 KGHSH and CDR2 LQKENI. The CDR3 DNA sequence: TGTGCCAGCTCACCAAGGGTCGAGGCGTACAATGAGCAGTTCTTC. Its translation is CASSPRVEAYNEQFF.

J is TRBJ1-1 and V is TRBV6-5; possibly TRBD1 for D (5 bases). Germline CDR1 and CDR2: MNHEY and SVGAGI. The CDR3 runs to 14 residues. Trimming shortened V by 10 bases and J by 0 bases, and 15 bases separated the two germline ends. In DNA, the CDR3 is TGTGCCACCCGCGAGGGGACCTTGAACACTGAAGCTTTCTTT. The encoded protein is CATREGTLNTEAFF.

This chain links TRBV6-5 with TRBJ2-3; 8 bases agree with TRBD2. The V gene end was trimmed by 4 bases and the J gene end by 5 bases; junction bases not matched to a gene: 8. Germline V gene lookup returns CDR1 MNHEY and CDR2 SVGAGI. This CDR3 contains 15 residues. The CDR3 DNA reads TGTGCCAGCAGTTCCCAACGGGAGGGAATAGATACGCAGTATTTT. This sequence encodes CASSSQREGIDTQYF.

The sample holds a few counts of this clonotype. The chain carries TRBV15 and TRBJ1-2; D is unresolved. V was clipped by 0 bases and J by 8 bases, with 13 bases between them. Germline CDR1 reads LNHNV; CDR2 reads YYDKDF (reference sequence). CDR3 length: 14 residues. The CDR3 here is CATSRDLINIGYTF. CDR3 nucleotides: TGTGCCACCAGCAGAGATCTTATTAATATCGGCTACACCTTC.

The chain carries TRBV7-8 and TRBJ2-2, with TRBD2 matching over 10 bases. The CDR3 runs 17 residues. The V gene's germline CDR1 is SGHVS and CDR2 FQNEAQ. Unmatched junction bases numbered 9, after V lost 2 bases and J lost 6 bases. The CDR3 loop is CASSLRLAGVVSGELFF. The CDR3 DNA sequence: TGTGCCAGCAGCTTACGTCTAGCGGGAGTGGTCTCCGGGGAGCTGTTTTTT.

The sample holds a few counts of this clonotype. The chain employs TRBV29-1 and TRBJ2-3, with 7 positions matching TRBD2. CDR3 size: 18 residues. Germline V gene data show CDR1 as SQVTM and CDR2 as ANQGSEA. The J segment lost 1 base and the V segment lost 3 bases, leaving 16 bases of the junction unmatched. In DNA, the CDR3 is TGCAGCGTTGACGGGATTGGGGGAGGGCCGGTGCGCACAGATACGCAGTATTTT. This translates into CSVDGIGGGPVRTDTQYF.

This clonotype has a handful of counts. The chain couples TRBV18 to TRBJ2-7; 13 nucleotides match TRBD2. Germline CDR1 is KGHSH and CDR2 is LQKENI. The V segment lost 3 bases and the J segment 2 bases; nucleotides outside the gene matches: 4. This CDR3 has 16 residues. The CDR3 protein is CASSPYGTSGTYEQYF. CDR3 coding DNA: TGTGCCAGCTCACCTTACGGGACTAGCGGGACCTACGAGCAGTACTTC.

This clonotype has only a few counts. The rearrangement joins TRBV12-3 or TRBV12-4 to TRBJ1-1; no firm D call. CDR3 length: 13 amino acids. V lost 1 base and J 6 bases, leaving 9 bases between the germline ends. The CDR3, as DNA: TGTGCCAGCAGTTTAGTTAGTTCCGCTGAAGCTTTCTTT. Amino acids: CASSLVSSAEAFF.

This clonotype was counted between two and nine times. The chain joins TRBV5-1 to TRBJ1-2; D may be TRBD1 (6 bases). V was shortened by 7 bases and J by 7 bases, with 20 bases between the two germline ends. The CDR3 extends over 14 amino acids. Germline V gene sequence: CDR1 SGHRS, CDR2 YFSETQ. The CDR3 sequence is CASASGGATSGYTF. The CDR3 nucleotides read TGCGCCAGCGCCTCCGGGGGGGCGACCAGTGGCTACACCTTC.

This sequence joins TRBV12-3 or TRBV12-4 and TRBJ1-4; 8 positions match TRBD1. Losses at the gene ends were 6 bases for V and 8 bases for J; bases not matched to a gene: 8. This CDR3 region has 14 residues. The CDR3 region has the DNA TGTGCCAGCAGGCAGGCAGGGGGCGGCGAAAAACTGTTTTTT. Translation: CASRQAGGGEKLFF.